This T cell receptor beta chain was sequenced in a study of cytomegalovirus exposure and HLA in healthy donors. Amplification used 60 Vbeta primers and 13 Jbeta primers. TCRdb keeps only in-frame clones here, not all; method: immunoSEQ multiplex PCR. The table records 100,000 to 150,000 clones, nearly 85% of them present only once. CDR1 and CDR2 (germline): SGHAT, FQNNGV. The CDR3 spans 15 residues. V was trimmed by 2 bases and J by 0 bases, leaving 11 bases between them. The TCR was taken from a boy under 18 in good health and CMV-seronegative. The chain employs TRBV11-2 and TRBJ2-7; tentative D call: TRBD2 (5 bases). What was sequenced was PBMCs. For the CDR3, the DNA is TGTGCCAGCAGCTTATTACCGGGAACCTCCTACGAGCAGTACTTC. As protein: CASSLLPGTSYEQYF.